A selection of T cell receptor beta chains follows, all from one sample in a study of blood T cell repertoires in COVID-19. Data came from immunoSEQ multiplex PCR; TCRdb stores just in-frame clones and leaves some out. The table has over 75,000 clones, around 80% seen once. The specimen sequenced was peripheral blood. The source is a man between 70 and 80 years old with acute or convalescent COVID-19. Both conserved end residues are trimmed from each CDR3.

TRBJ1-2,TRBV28,ASRGGGVGYGYT
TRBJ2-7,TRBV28,ASSLRGTGSYEQY
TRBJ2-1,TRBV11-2,ASSIHLGGTGGNEQF
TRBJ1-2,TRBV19,ASSFFRDREDYGYT
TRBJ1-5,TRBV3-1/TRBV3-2,ASSQRDSNQPQH
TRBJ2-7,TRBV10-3,ASGQSSSYEQY
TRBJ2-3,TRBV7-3,ASSVSGRAGTDTQY
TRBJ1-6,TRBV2,ASSETLAPSPLH
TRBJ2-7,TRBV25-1,ASSATPGLGYEQY
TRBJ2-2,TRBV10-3,AISGAGVSTGELF
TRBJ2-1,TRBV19,ASSRNGDNEQF
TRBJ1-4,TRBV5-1,ASSLLQGSEKLF
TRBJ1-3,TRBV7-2,ASSVNRYSGNTIY
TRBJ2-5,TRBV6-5,ASSYYSSGKQETQY
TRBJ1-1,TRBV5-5,ASSLDSYSMEAF
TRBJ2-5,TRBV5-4,ASSLGGTEETQY
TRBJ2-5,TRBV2,ASRLPAGGLETQY
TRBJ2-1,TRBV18,ASSPPNPPRDNEQF
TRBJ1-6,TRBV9,ASSEDSFSPLH
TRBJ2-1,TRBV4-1,ASSQDPNPVRVNEQF
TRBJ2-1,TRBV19,ASSTVNNEQF
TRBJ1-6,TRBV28,ASKFPGQMNSPLH
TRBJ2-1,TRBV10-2,ASTEDRVGYNEQF
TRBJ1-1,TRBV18,ASSYPGNTEAF
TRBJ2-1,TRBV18,ASSPPAAASYNEQF
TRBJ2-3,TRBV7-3,ASSLFGSRADTQY
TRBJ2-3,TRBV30,AWSVRPFGGGSTDTQY
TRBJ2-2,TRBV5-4,ASSPTVSQHTGELF
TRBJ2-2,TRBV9,ASSVGPYQIGELF
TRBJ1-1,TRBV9,ASSAQGEIQGGTEAF
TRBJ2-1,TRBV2,ASSPEAGARNEQF
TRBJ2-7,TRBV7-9,ASSSYEDEQY
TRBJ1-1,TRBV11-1,ASSLAWGQTEAF
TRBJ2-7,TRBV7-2,ASSSDRGPTYYEQY
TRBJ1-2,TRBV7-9,ASSLDHRYAGYT
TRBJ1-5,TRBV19,ASSRGQGSSRSNQPQH
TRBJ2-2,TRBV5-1,ASLPLGGSGTGELF
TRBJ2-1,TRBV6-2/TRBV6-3,ASSRTSGYYNEQF
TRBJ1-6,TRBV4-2,ASSQTPRYRANSPLH
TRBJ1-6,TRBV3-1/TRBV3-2,ASSQEGGAGSPLH
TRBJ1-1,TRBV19,ASSIQGARTEAF
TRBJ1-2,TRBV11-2,ASSLDQGGGYT
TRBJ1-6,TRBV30,AWHTGQGDLYNSPLH
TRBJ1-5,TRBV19,ASSSRQGVHQPQH
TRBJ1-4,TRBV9,ASSVEGASREKLF
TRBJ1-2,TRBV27,ASSITGLWGYT
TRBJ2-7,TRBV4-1,ASSPSGSWSYEQY
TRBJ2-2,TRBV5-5,ASSLGPGGPTGELF
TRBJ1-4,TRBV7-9,ASSSRSAWGLNEKLF
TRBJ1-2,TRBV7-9,ASSLEVDTLYGYT
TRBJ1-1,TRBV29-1,SVERQAPEAF